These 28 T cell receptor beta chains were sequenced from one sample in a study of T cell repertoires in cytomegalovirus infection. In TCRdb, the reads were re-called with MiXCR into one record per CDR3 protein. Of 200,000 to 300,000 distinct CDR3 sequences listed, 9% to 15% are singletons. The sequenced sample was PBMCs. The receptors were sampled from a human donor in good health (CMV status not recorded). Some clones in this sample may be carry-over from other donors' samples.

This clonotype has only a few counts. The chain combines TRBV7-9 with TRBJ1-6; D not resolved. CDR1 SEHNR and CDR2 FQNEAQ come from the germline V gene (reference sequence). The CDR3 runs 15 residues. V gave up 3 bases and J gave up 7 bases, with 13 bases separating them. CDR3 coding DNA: TGTGCCAGCAGCTTCGGAAGCAGTAGGAATTCACCCCTCCACTTT. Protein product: CASSFGSSRNSPLHF.

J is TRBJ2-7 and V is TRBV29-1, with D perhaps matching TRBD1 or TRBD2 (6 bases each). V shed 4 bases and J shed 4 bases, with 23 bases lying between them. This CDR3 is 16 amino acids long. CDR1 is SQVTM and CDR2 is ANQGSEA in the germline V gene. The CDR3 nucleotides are TGCAGCGTTGTAGCGGTGATGACAGGAAGAATGTACGAGCAGTACTTC. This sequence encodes CSVVAVMTGRMYEQYF.

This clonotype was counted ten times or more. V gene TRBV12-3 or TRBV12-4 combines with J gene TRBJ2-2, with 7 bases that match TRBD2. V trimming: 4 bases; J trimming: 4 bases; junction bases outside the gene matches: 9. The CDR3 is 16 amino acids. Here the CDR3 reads CASSSRDYRSTGELFF. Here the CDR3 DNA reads TGTGCCAGCAGTTCCAGGGACTACCGGAGCACCGGGGAGCTGTTTTTT.

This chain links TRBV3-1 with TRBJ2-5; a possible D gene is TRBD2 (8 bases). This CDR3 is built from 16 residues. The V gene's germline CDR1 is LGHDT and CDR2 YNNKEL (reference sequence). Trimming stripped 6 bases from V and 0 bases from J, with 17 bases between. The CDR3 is CASRDLAGQYQETQYF. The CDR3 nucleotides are TGTGCCAGCAGGGATTTAGCGGGACAGTACCAAGAGACCCAGTACTTC.

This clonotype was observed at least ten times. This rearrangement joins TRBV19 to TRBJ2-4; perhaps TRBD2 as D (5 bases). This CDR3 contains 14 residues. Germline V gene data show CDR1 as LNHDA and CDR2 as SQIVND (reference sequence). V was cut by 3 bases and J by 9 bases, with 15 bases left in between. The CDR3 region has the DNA TGTGCCAGTAGTATTTCTAGCCTCCGGGGCATTCAGTACTTC. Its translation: CASSISSLRGIQYF. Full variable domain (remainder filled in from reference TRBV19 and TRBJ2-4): DGGITQSPKYLFRKEGQNVTLSCEQNLNHDAMYWYRQDPGQGLRLIYYSQIVNDFQKGDIAEGYSVSREKKESFPLTVTSAQKNPTAFYLCASSISSLRGIQYFGAGTRLSVL.

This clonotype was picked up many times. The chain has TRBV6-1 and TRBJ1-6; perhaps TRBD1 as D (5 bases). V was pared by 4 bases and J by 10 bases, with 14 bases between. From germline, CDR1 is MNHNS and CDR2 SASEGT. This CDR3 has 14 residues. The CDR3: CASSGVRGRSPLHF. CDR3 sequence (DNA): TGTGCCAGCAGTGGGGTGCGGGGCCGCTCACCCCTCCACTTT.

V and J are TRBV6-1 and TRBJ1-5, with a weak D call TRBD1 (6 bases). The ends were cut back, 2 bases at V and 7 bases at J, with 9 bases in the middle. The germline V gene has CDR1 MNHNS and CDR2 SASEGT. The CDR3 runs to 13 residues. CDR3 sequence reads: CASSEHGTQPQHF. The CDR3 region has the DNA TGTGCCAGCAGTGAACACGGGACACAGCCCCAGCATTTT.

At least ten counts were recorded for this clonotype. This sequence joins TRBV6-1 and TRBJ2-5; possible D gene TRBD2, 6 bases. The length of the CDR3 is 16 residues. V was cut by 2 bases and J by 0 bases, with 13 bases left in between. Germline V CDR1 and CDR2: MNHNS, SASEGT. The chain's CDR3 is CASSEMAGSNQETQYF. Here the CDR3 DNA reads TGTGCCAGCAGTGAAATGGCGGGAAGTAACCAAGAGACCCAGTACTTC.

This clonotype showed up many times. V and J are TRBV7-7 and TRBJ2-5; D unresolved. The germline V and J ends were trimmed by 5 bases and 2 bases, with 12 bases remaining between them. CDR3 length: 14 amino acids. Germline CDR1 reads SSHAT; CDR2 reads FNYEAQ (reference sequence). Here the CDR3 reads CASSPRTVQETQYF. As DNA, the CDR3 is TGTGCCAGCAGCCCCCGGACGGTTCAAGAGACCCAGTACTTC. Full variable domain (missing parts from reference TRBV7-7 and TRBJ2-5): GAGVSQSPRYKVTKRGQDVTLRCDPISSHATLYWYQQALGQGPEFLTYFNYEAQPDKSGLPSDRFSAERPEGSISTLTIQRTEQRDSAMYRCASSPRTVQETQYFGPGTRLLVL.

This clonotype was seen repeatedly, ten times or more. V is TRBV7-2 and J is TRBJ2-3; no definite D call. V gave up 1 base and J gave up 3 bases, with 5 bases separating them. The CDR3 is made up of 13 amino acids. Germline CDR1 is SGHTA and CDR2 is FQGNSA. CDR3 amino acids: CASSLESTDTQYF. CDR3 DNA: TGTGCCAGCAGCTTAGAATCGACAGATACGCAGTATTTT.

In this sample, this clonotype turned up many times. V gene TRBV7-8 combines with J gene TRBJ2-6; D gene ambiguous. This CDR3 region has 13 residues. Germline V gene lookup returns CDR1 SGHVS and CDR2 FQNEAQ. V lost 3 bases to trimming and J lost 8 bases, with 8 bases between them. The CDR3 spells CASSFSTTNVLTF. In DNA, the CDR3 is TGTGCCAGCAGCTTTTCCACGACCAACGTCCTGACTTTC.

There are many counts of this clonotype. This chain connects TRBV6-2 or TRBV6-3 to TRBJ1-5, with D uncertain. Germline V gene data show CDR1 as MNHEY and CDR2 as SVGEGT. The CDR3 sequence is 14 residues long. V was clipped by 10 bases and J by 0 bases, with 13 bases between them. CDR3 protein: CATEGGYSNQPQHF. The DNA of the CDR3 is TGTGCCACGGAGGGAGGATATAGCAATCAGCCCCAGCATTTT.

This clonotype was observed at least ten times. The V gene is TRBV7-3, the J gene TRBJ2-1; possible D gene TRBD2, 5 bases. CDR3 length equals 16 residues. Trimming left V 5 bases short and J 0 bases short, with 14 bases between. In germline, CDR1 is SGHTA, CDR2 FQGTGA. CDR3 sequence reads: CASSLHAGDSYNEQFF. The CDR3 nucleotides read TGTGCCAGCAGCCTCCATGCCGGGGACTCCTACAATGAGCAGTTCTTC.

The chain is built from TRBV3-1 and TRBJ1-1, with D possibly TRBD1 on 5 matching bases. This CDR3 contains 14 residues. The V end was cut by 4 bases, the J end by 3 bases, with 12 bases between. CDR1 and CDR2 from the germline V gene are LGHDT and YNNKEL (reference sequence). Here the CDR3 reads CASSPMARDTEAFF. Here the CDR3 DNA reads TGTGCCAGCAGCCCTATGGCCAGGGACACTGAAGCTTTCTTT.

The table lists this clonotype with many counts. The CDR3 sequence: CASSLPGPNTEAFF. The CDR3 bases are TGTGCCAGCAGTTTGCCAGGACCGAACACTGAAGCTTTCTTT. The chain recombines TRBV6-1 with TRBJ1-1; D is unclear. The CDR3 is 14 amino acids. Germline lookup yields CDR1 MNHNS and CDR2 SASEGT. The germline V and J ends were trimmed by 5 bases and 1 base, with 11 bases remaining between them.

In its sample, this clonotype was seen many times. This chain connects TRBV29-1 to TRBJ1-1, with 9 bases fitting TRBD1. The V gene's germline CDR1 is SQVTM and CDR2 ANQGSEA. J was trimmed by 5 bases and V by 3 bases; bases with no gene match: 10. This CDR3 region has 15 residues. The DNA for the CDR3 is TGCAGCGTTGAGCCCTTACAGGGGGCAGGTACTGAAGCTTTCTTT. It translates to CSVEPLQGAGTEAFF.

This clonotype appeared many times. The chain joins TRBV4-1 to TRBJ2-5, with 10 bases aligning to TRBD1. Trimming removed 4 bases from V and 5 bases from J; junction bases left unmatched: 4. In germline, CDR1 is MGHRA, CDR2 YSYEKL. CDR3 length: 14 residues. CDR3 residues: CASSPGTGDETQYF. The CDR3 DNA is TGCGCCAGCAGCCCCGGGACAGGGGATGAGACCCAGTACTTC.

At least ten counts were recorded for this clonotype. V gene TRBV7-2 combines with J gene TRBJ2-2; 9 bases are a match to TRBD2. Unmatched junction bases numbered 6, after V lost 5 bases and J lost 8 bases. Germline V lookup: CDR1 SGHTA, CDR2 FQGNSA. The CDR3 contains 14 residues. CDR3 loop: CASSPGTSRGELFF. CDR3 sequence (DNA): TGTGCCAGCAGCCCCGGGACTAGCAGGGGGGAGCTGTTTTTT.

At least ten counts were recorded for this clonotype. The CDR3 loop reads CASSFMGGTYEQYF. The CDR3 coding sequence is TGTGCCAGCAGTTTCATGGGGGGTACCTACGAGCAGTACTTC. The rearrangement joins TRBV28 to TRBJ2-7; maybe TRBD2 (6 bases). Germline V lookup: CDR1 MDHEN, CDR2 SYDVKM. The CDR3 covers 14 residues. V gave up 3 bases and J gave up 2 bases, with 11 bases separating them.

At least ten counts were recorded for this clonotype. The CDR3 DNA follows: TGTGCCAGCTGTCTAGCGGATTCCTACAATGAGCAGTTCTTC. This encodes CASCLADSYNEQFF. The rearrangement joins TRBV27 to TRBJ2-1; 7 bases agree with TRBD2. The CDR3 extends over 14 amino acids. V shed 8 bases and J 1 base; nucleotides not matched to a gene: 5. Germline CDR1 MNHEY, CDR2 SMNVEV (reference sequence).

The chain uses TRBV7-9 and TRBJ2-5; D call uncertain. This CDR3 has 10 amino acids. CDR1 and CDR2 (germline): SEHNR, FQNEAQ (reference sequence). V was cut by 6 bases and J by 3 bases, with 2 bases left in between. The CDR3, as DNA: TGTGCCAGCAGTAAAGAGACCCAGTACTTC. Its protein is CASSKETQYF.

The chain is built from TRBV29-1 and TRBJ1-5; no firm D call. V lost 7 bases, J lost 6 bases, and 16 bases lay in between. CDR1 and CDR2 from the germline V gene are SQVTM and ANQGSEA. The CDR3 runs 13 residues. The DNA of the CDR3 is TGCAGCGCCCTGACGGCCCTCGGTCAGCCCCAGCATTTT. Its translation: CSALTALGQPQHF.

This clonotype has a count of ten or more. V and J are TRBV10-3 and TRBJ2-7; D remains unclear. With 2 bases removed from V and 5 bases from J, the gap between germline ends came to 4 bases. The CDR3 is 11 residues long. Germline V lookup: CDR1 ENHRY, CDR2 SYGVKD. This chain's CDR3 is CAISEMDEQYF. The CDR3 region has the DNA TGTGCCATCAGTGAGATGGACGAGCAGTACTTC.

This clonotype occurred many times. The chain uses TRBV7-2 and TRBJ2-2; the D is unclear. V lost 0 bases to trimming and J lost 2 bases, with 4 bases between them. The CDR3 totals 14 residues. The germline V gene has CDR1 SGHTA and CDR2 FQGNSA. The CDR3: CASSLASNTGELFF. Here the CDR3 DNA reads TGTGCCAGCAGCTTAGCTAGCAACACCGGGGAGCTGTTTTTT.

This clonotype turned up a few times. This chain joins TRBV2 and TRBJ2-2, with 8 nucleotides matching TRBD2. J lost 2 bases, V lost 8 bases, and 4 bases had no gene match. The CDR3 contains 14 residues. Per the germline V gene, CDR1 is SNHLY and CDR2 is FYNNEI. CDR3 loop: CASLLAVNTGELFF. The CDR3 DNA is TGTGCCAGCCTACTAGCGGTTAACACCGGGGAGCTGTTTTTT.

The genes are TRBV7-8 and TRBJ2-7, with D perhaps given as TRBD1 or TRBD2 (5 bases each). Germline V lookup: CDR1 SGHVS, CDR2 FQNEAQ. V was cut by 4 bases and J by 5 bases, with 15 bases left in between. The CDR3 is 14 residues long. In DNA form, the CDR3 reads TGTGCCAGCAGCTCCCAGGGCGGGCTAGACGAGCAGTACTTC. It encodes CASSSQGGLDEQYF.

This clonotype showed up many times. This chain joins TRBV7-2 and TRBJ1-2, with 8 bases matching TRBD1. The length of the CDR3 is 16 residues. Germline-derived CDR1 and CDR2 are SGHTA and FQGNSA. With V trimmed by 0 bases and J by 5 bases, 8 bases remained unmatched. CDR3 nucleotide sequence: TGTGCCAGCAGCTTAGCAGGACAGGGTGGGCGTTATGGCTACACCTTC. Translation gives CASSLAGQGGRYGYTF.

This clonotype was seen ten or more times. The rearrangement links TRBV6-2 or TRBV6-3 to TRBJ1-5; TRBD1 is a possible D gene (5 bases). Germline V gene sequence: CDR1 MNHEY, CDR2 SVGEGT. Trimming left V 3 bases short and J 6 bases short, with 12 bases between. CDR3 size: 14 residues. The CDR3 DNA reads TGTGCCAGCAGTTATCCAGGGACTCGTCAGCCCCAGCATTTT. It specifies CASSYPGTRQPQHF.